These T cell receptor beta chains were read from a single sample in a study of blood T cell repertoires in COVID-19. Clones were sequenced by immunoSEQ multiplex PCR, and TCRdb holds only the in-frame ones, with some missing. The sample holds 350,000 or so clones, roughly 90% seen once. Sequencing input: PBMCs or T cells enriched from blood (not recorded which). The receptors were gathered from a woman aged 25 to 39 who had been exposed to COVID-19. Each CDR3 is given with its conserved first and last residue. A D gene is named only where the DNA matches it firmly. A row's size may be missing; if present it is once, few, many or a size class.

TRBV28,NA,NA,TRBJ2-2,13,TGTGCCAGCGGGGCTAGCGTTGGCGGGGAGCTGTTTTTT,CASGASVGGELFF
TRBV28,NA,TRBD1,TRBJ1-1,16,TGTGCCAGCAGTTTATCACTAGGGGGCGCGAACACTGAAGCTTTCTTT,CASSLSLGGANTEAFF
TRBV11-3,once,TRBD1,TRBJ2-3,17,TGTGCCAGCAGAAGGACAGGGGGTCTGGGCCTTGCAGATACGCAGTATTTT,CASRRTGGLGLADTQYF
TRBV14,NA,NA,TRBJ2-3,15,TGTGCCAGCAGCCAAGCTCTAGCTGGGAAAGATACGCAGTATTTT,CASSQALAGKDTQYF
TRBV24-1,NA,NA,TRBJ1-5,12,TGTGCCACCGGAGAAGGCTTAATGCCCCAGCATTTT,CATGEGLMPQHF
TRBV27,NA,TRBD2,TRBJ2-7,16,TGTGCCAGCAGGTCCGGGGACGGGAGGGCCGTATACGAGCAGTACTTC,CASRSGDGRAVYEQYF
TRBV28,NA,NA,TRBJ1-4,13,TGTGCCAGCCGCGGGGGGTTTAATGAAAAACTGTTTTTT,CASRGGFNEKLFF
TRBV19,NA,TRBD1,TRBJ2-3,15,TGTGCCAGTACCCCAGACAGGGTAACGGCAGATACGCAGTATTTT,CASTPDRVTADTQYF
TRBV24-1,NA,NA,TRBJ2-5,14,TGTGCCACCAGTGACTACAGCAATCAAGAGACCCAGTACTTC,CATSDYSNQETQYF
TRBV18,NA,TRBD1,TRBJ1-5,13,TGTGCCAGCTCATCGGGACAGAAGCAGCCCCAGCATTTT,CASSSGQKQPQHF
TRBV5-5,NA,NA,TRBJ1-2,15,TGTGCCAGCAGCTTTTTGTCAGACGGGGTATATGGCTACACCTTC,CASSFLSDGVYGYTF
TRBV28,NA,NA,TRBJ2-1,13,TGTGCCAGCAGTCCCCCAGGGGCCAATGAGCAGTTCTTC,CASSPPGANEQFF
TRBV30,NA,TRBD2,TRBJ2-1,15,TGTGCCTGGAGTGCCGGGGGGGGCTTCTACAATGAGCAGTTCTTC,CAWSAGGGFYNEQFF